This T cell receptor (beta chain) was identified during a study of monozygotic twins with inflammatory bowel disease. CDR3 length: 13 amino acids. Germline CDR1 SNHLY, CDR2 FYNNEI. Reanalyzing the 5' RACE reads, TCRdb keeps one entry per CDR3 protein, without DNA. The sample has approximately 40,000 distinct CDR3 sequences, and its top ten clones hold about 4.9%. The receptor was derived from a human donor with ulcerative colitis or Crohn's disease, or a healthy co-twin of an affected twin (not recorded which). The specimen sequenced was blood. The chain links TRBV2 to TRBJ1-2. The CDR3 here is CASSEGNNYGYTF.